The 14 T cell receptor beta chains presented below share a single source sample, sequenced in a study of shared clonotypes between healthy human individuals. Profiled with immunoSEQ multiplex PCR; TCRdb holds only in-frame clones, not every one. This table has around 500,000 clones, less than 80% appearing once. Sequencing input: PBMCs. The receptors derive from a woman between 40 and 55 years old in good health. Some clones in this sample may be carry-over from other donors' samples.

As DNA, the CDR3 is TGTGCCAGCAGCTTAGGAGTCTGGACTACAGATACGCAGTATTTT. It specifies CASSLGVWTTDTQYF. The chain uses TRBV7-8 and TRBJ2-3, with D perhaps TRBD2 (5 bases). With 1 base removed from V and 3 bases from J, the gap between germline ends came to 11 bases. The CDR3 totals 15 residues. Looked up from germline, CDR1 is SGHVS and CDR2 is FQNEAQ.

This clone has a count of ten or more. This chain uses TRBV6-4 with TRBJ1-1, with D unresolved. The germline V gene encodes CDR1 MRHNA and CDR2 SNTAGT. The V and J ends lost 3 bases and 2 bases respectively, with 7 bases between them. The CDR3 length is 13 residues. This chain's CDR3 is CASSESENTEAFF. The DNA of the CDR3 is TGTGCCAGCAGTGAGTCGGAAAACACTGAAGCTTTCTTT.

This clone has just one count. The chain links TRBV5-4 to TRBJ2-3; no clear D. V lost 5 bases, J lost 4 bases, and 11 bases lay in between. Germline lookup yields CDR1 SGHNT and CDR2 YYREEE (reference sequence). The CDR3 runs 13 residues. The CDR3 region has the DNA TGTGCCAGCAGGGCTCCATCGGCAGATACGCAGTATTTT. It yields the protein CASRAPSADTQYF.

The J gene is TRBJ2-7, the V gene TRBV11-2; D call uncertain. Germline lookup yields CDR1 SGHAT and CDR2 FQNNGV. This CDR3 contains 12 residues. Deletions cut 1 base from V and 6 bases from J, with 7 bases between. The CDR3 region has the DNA TGTGCCAGCAGCTTAGTCCGTCGCGAGCAGTACTTC. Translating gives CASSLVRREQYF.

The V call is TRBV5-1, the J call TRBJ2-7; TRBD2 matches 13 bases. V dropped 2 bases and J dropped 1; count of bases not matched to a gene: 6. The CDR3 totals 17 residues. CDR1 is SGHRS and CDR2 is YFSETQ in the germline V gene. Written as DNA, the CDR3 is TGCGCCAGCAGCTTCCGGACTAGCGGGAGTGGGTCCTACGAGCAGTACTTC. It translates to CASSFRTSGSGSYEQYF.

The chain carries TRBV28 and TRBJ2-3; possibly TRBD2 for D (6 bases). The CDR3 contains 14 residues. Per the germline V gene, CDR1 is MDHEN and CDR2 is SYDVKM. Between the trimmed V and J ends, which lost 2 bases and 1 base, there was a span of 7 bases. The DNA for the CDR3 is TGTGCCAGCAGTTTAGCGGGGCGCACAGATACGCAGTATTTT. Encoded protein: CASSLAGRTDTQYF.

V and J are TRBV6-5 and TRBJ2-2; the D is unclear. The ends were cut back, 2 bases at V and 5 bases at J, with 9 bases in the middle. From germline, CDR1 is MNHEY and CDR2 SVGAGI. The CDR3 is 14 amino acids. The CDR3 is CASSYDTPTGELFF. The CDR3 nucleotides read TGTGCCAGCAGTTACGACACCCCGACCGGGGAGCTGTTTTTT.

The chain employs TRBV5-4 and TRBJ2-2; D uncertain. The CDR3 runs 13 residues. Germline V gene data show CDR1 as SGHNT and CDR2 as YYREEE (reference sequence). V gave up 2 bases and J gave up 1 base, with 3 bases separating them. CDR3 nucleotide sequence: TGTGCCAGCAGCTTCCAGAACACCGGGGAGCTGTTTTTT. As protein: CASSFQNTGELFF. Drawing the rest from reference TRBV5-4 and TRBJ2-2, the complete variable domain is ETGVTQSPTHLIKTRGQQVTLRCSSQSGHNTVSWYQQALGQGPQFIFQYYREEENGRGNFPPRFSGLQFPNYSSELNVNALELDDSALYLCASSFQNTGELFFGEGSRLTVL.

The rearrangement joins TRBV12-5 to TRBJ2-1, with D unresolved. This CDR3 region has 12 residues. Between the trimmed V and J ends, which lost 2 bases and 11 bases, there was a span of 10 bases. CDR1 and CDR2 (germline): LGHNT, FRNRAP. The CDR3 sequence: CASGLHRQKQFF. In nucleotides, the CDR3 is TGTGCTAGTGGTTTGCATCGACAAAAGCAGTTCTTC.

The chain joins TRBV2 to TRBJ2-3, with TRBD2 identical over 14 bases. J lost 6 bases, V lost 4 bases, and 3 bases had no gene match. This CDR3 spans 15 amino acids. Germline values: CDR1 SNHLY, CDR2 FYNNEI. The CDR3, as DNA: TGTGCCAGCAGTGCCCGACTAGCGGGAGGGGATACGCAGTATTTT. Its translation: CASSARLAGGDTQYF.

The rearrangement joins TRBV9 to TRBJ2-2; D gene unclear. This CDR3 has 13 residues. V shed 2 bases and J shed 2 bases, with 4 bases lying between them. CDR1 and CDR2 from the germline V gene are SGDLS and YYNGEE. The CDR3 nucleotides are TGTGCCAGCAGCGTGGATAACACCGGGGAGCTGTTTTTT. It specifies CASSVDNTGELFF.

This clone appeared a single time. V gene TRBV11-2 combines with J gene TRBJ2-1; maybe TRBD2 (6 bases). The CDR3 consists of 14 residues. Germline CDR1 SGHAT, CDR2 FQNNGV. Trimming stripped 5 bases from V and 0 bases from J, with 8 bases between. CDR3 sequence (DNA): TGTGCCAGCAGCCTAGCGACCTCCTACAATGAGCAGTTCTTC. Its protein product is CASSLATSYNEQFF.

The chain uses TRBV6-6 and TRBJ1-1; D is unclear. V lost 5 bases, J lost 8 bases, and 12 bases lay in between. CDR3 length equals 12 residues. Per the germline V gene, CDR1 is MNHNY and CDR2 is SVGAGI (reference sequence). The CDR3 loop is CASSPRAKEAFF. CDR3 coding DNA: TGTGCCAGCAGTCCCCGGGCTAAAGAAGCTTTCTTT.

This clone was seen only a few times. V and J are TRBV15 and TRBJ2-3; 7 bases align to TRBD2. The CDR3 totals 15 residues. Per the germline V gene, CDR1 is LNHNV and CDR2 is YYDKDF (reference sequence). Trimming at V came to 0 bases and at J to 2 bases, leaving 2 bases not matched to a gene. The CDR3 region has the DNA TGTGCCACCAGCAGAGACGGGGACTACACAGATACGCAGTATTTT. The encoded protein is CATSRDGDYTDTQYF.